This is a list of T cell receptor beta chains from one sample in a study of blood T cell repertoires in COVID-19. Produced via immunoSEQ multiplex PCR; TCRdb's table is partial and in-frame only. Of about 50,000 clones listed, roughly four fifths are singletons. The sample comprised peripheral blood. These receptors all come from a woman aged 80 or over with COVID-19, enrolled during active disease. Both conserved end residues are part of each CDR3. D genes are given only for firm matches. The size entry is marked missing in some rows and otherwise reads once, few, many or a size class.

V: TRBV6-2/TRBV6-3; size: NA; D: NA; J: TRBJ2-1; DNA: TGTGCCAGCAGTTACGGTGCGGCAGCCTCTGAAAATGAGCAGTTCTTC; CDR3: CASSYGAAASENEQFF
V: TRBV27; size: NA; D: NA; J: TRBJ2-7; DNA: TGTGCCAGCAGTTTGCGGCAGAACTACGAGCAGTACTTC; CDR3: CASSLRQNYEQYF
V: TRBV12-3/TRBV12-4; size: NA; D: NA; J: TRBJ1-1; DNA: TGTGCCAGCAGTACCCAGGGGACTGAAGCTTTCTTT; CDR3: CASSTQGTEAFF
V: TRBV19; size: NA; D: TRBD1; J: TRBJ2-1; DNA: TGTGCCAGTAGTAGAGGACAGGGTTACCACAATGAGCAGTTCTTC; CDR3: CASSRGQGYHNEQFF
V: TRBV27; size: NA; D: NA; J: TRBJ2-7; DNA: TGTGCCAGCAGTCCCGGACAGCGCGGAGCATCCTACGAGCAGTACTTC; CDR3: CASSPGQRGASYEQYF
V: TRBV15; size: NA; D: TRBD2; J: TRBJ2-7; DNA: TGTGCCACCAGCAGAGTGCCTAGCGGGACTCCTCGCGAGCAGTACTTC; CDR3: CATSRVPSGTPREQYF
V: TRBV5-8; size: NA; D: NA; J: TRBJ2-1; DNA: TGTGCCAGCAGTCTCCCAGTGATACTAGCCCCGAGCTCCTACAATGAGCAGTTCTTC; CDR3: CASSLPVILAPSSYNEQFF
V: TRBV5-1; size: NA; D: NA; J: TRBJ1-1; DNA: TGCGCCAGCAGCCCGGCGGGGTACGGGTTGGACACTGAAGCTTTCTTT; CDR3: CASSPAGYGLDTEAFF
V: TRBV30; size: NA; D: NA; J: TRBJ2-7; DNA: TGTGCCTGGAGTTTTTTCGAGGAACCCTACGAGCAGTACTTC; CDR3: CAWSFFEEPYEQYF
V: TRBV6-5; size: NA; D: NA; J: TRBJ1-6; DNA: TGTGCCAGCAGCCCAGCGGGGGACAATTCACCCCTCCACTTT; CDR3: CASSPAGDNSPLHF
V: TRBV5-1; size: NA; D: TRBD1; J: TRBJ1-1; DNA: TGCGCCAGCAGGCCTTCGACAGGGGCTAACACTGAAGCTTTCTTT; CDR3: CASRPSTGANTEAFF
V: TRBV7-9; size: NA; D: NA; J: TRBJ2-7; DNA: TGTGCCAGCAGCTTAGGGACGACAACAGGGCAGTACTTC; CDR3: CASSLGTTTGQYF
V: TRBV3-1/TRBV3-2; size: NA; D: NA; J: TRBJ2-5; DNA: TGTGCCAGCAGCGCATTAAGGGGGGGATGGGAGACCCAGTACTTC; CDR3: CASSALRGGWETQYF
V: TRBV18; size: NA; D: TRBD1; J: TRBJ1-1; DNA: TGTGCCAGCTCACCCGGGACAGAGATGAACACTGAAGCTTTCTTT; CDR3: CASSPGTEMNTEAFF
V: TRBV5-5; size: once; D: NA; J: TRBJ1-5; DNA: TGTGCCAGCAGCCGGGACGGGGGGAGCAATCAGCCCCAGCATTTT; CDR3: CASSRDGGSNQPQHF
V: TRBV7-3; size: NA; D: TRBD2; J: TRBJ2-1; DNA: TGTGCCAGCAGCCCTATGGGACTAGCGACCTACAATGAGCAGTTCTTC; CDR3: CASSPMGLATYNEQFF
V: TRBV21-1; size: NA; D: NA; J: TRBJ1-1; DNA: TGTGCCAGCACCTCTCCGGGAATGGAAGCTTTCTTT; CDR3: CASTSPGMEAFF
V: TRBV18; size: NA; D: NA; J: TRBJ2-7; DNA: TGTGCCAGCTCACCAAATACAGGCCGGGAGCAGTACTTC; CDR3: CASSPNTGREQYF
V: TRBV6-5; size: NA; D: TRBD2; J: TRBJ2-7; DNA: TGTGCCAGCACCCGGGGTTCTAGCGGGACCTACGAGCAGTACTTC; CDR3: CASTRGSSGTYEQYF
V: TRBV2; size: NA; D: TRBD1; J: TRBJ1-6; DNA: TGTGCCAGCAGCCCCGACAGGGGGAATAATTCACCCCTCCACTTT; CDR3: CASSPDRGNNSPLHF
V: TRBV5-1; size: few; D: TRBD1; J: TRBJ1-6; DNA: TGCGCCAGCAGCTTGTCTACAGGGGAGAATTCACCCCTCCACTTT; CDR3: CASSLSTGENSPLHF
V: TRBV11-2; size: NA; D: NA; J: TRBJ2-3; DNA: TGTGCCAGCAGCCGGTCCGGACAGTCCACAGATACGCAGTATTTT; CDR3: CASSRSGQSTDTQYF
V: TRBV10-2; size: NA; D: TRBD1; J: TRBJ1-6; DNA: TGCGCCAGCAGGCCCGGACAGGGGAATAATTCACCCCTCCACTTT; CDR3: CASRPGQGNNSPLHF
V: TRBV20-1; size: few; D: NA; J: TRBJ2-7; DNA: TGCAGTGCTAGTGGGGCCGTATACGAGCAGTACTTC; CDR3: CSASGAVYEQYF
V: TRBV14; size: NA; D: NA; J: TRBJ2-1; DNA: TGTGCCAGCAGCCAAGATACTAGACCACTCGGTGAGCAGTTCTTC; CDR3: CASSQDTRPLGEQFF
V: TRBV6-5; size: NA; D: NA; J: TRBJ1-5; DNA: TGTGCCAGCAGTTACTCTGGAGATCAGCCCCAGCATTTT; CDR3: CASSYSGDQPQHF
V: TRBV30; size: few; D: NA; J: TRBJ1-6; DNA: TGTGCCTGGGGGGAAAGGAGCTCCTATAATTCACCCCTCCACTTT; CDR3: CAWGERSSYNSPLHF
V: TRBV5-1; size: NA; D: TRBD1; J: TRBJ1-2; DNA: TGCGCCAGCAGTTTCCGGGACAGGGTTCATGGCTACACCTTC; CDR3: CASSFRDRVHGYTF
V: TRBV18; size: NA; D: TRBD2; J: TRBJ2-7; DNA: TGTGCCAGCTCACTCTATGGGACTAGCGGCTACGAGCAGTACTTC; CDR3: CASSLYGTSGYEQYF
V: TRBV7-8; size: NA; D: TRBD1; J: TRBJ2-7; DNA: TGTGCCAGCAGCTCCACAGGGGGATCCTACGAGCAGTACTTC; CDR3: CASSSTGGSYEQYF
V: TRBV7-8; size: NA; D: NA; J: TRBJ2-7; DNA: TGTGCCAGCAGCTTAGAAGGGGCGTACGAGCAGTACTTC; CDR3: CASSLEGAYEQYF
V: TRBV6-5; size: NA; D: NA; J: TRBJ2-7; DNA: TGTGCCAGCAGTTCGCGACCGGGACACAGCTCGCTCGAGCAGTACTTC; CDR3: CASSSRPGHSSLEQYF
V: TRBV7-2; size: NA; D: NA; J: TRBJ2-2; DNA: TGTGCCAGCGAAAACCCATTTACTGGCGGCCCAACCGGGGAGCTGTTTTTT; CDR3: CASENPFTGGPTGELFF
V: TRBV7-6; size: NA; D: NA; J: TRBJ2-5; DNA: TGTGCCAGCAGCCCCAGATTACAGGGTTCCCAAGAGACCCAGTACTTC; CDR3: CASSPRLQGSQETQYF
V: TRBV12-3/TRBV12-4; size: NA; D: NA; J: TRBJ2-2; DNA: TGTGCCAGCAGTTTAGTCTCTACCGGGGAGCTGTTTTTT; CDR3: CASSLVSTGELFF
V: TRBV19; size: few; D: TRBD2; J: TRBJ2-1; DNA: TGTGCCAGTATGGGGAGGACTAGCTTCTACAATGAGCAGTTCTTC; CDR3: CASMGRTSFYNEQFF
V: TRBV19; size: few; D: NA; J: TRBJ2-7; DNA: TGTGCCAGTAGTCGGCAGACGGGGGAGCAGTACTTC; CDR3: CASSRQTGEQYF
V: TRBV4-2; size: NA; D: NA; J: TRBJ2-1; DNA: TGTGCCAGCAGCGAAATAGTAATTTCGGTCAATGAGCAGTTCTTC; CDR3: CASSEIVISVNEQFF
V: TRBV16; size: once; D: TRBD2; J: TRBJ2-7; DNA: TGTGCCAGCAGCCAATCGTCGACTAGCGGACCCTACGAGCAGTACTTC; CDR3: CASSQSSTSGPYEQYF
V: TRBV2; size: NA; D: TRBD1; J: TRBJ1-5; DNA: TGTGCCAGCAGTCCGGGGGGGACAGGGAATCAGCCCCAGCATTTT; CDR3: CASSPGGTGNQPQHF
V: TRBV18; size: NA; D: NA; J: TRBJ2-1; DNA: TGTGCCAGCTCACCTCTGTTACAGCGGGCTGACAATGAGCAGTTCTTC; CDR3: CASSPLLQRADNEQFF
V: TRBV19; size: NA; D: TRBD2; J: TRBJ2-2; DNA: TGTGCCAGTAGTGCCACTAGCGTGATCGGGGAGCTGTTTTTT; CDR3: CASSATSVIGELFF
V: TRBV4-1; size: NA; D: TRBD2; J: TRBJ2-7; DNA: TGCGCCAGCAGCCAAGACCCGAGCGGGAGGGCCTACGAGCAGTACTTC; CDR3: CASSQDPSGRAYEQYF